Following are 10 T cell receptor beta chains from one sample sequenced in a study of cytomegalovirus exposure and HLA in healthy donors. PCR primers comprised 60 Vbeta and 13 Jbeta primers. Using immunoSEQ multiplex PCR, the repertoire was profiled, and TCRdb retains in-frame clones only, with some absent. The profile shows about 80,000 clones, 62% of them singletons. Sequencing input: PBMCs. These receptors originate from a male donor in good health and CMV-seropositive.

This chain uses TRBV11-3 with TRBJ2-2, with D perhaps TRBD2 (6 bases). V was cut by 4 bases and J by 3 bases, with 15 bases left in between. The germline CDR1 and CDR2 sequences are SGHNT and YENEEA. The CDR3 runs to 16 residues. The DNA of the CDR3 is TGTGCCAGCAGCTCCCTGCGGGATAGGTACACCGGGGAGCTGTTTTTT. It yields the protein CASSSLRDRYTGELFF.

This clone was recorded a few times. The chain joins TRBV28 to TRBJ2-5; perhaps TRBD2 as D (5 bases). This CDR3 has 13 amino acids. Germline V lookup: CDR1 MDHEN, CDR2 SYDVKM. Trimming shortened V by 2 bases and J by 4 bases, and 8 bases separated the two germline ends. The CDR3 DNA reads as TGTGCCAGCAGTTTAAGCGGTATAGAGACCCAGTACTTC. This codes for CASSLSGIETQYF.

This clone was seen once. One end of the junction does not line up with germline, which may come from a read error. This sequence joins TRBV5-1 and TRBJ2-7; weak D call: TRBD1 (5 bases). The CDR3 is 14 amino acids. Germline V CDR1 and CDR2: SGHRS, YFSETQ. This chain's CDR3 is CATSDSTPRDEQYF. CDR3 DNA sequence: TGCGCCACCAGCGACAGTACCCCTCGTGACGAGCAGTACTTC.

This clone was counted only a few times. V and J are TRBV6-5 and TRBJ2-7; 7 positions agree with TRBD1. The CDR3 covers 14 residues. Germline V gives CDR1 MNHEY, CDR2 SVGAGI. The junction had 6 bases not matched to a gene; V was cut back by 5 bases and J by 2 bases. The DNA of the CDR3 is TGTGCCAGCAGTGCCCTGACAGGGACCTACGAGCAGTACTTC. Its protein is CASSALTGTYEQYF.

Worth noting for this clone: The same CDR3 can be traced to other DNA sequences in this sample. The chain carries TRBV9 and TRBJ1-4; TRBD1 agrees at 7 bases. V trimming: 3 bases; J trimming: 3 bases; junction bases outside the gene matches: 5. The CDR3 runs 15 residues. Germline CDR1 is SGDLS and CDR2 is YYNGEE. CDR3 amino acids: CASSEGDSPNEKLFF. CDR3 DNA sequence: TGTGCCAGCAGCGAGGGGGACAGCCCTAATGAAAAACTGTTTTTT.

The chain links TRBV2 to TRBJ1-1; TRBD1 agrees at 7 bases. The CDR3 spans 14 residues. CDR1 and CDR2 from the germline V gene are SNHLY and FYNNEI. Trimming removed 2 bases from V and 0 bases from J; junction bases left unmatched: 0. The CDR3 DNA is TGTGCCAGCAGTGAACAGGGGGTGAACACTGAAGCTTTCTTT. It encodes CASSEQGVNTEAFF.

The genes are TRBV10-3 and TRBJ1-2, with TRBD1 matching over 7 bases. This CDR3 region has 13 residues. Germline trimming cut 6 bases from V and 6 bases from J; bases unmatched to any gene: 7. Germline V gene sequence: CDR1 ENHRY, CDR2 SYGVKD. The DNA for the CDR3 is TGTGCCATCAGCGATAATACAGGGGATGGCTACACCTTC. This gives the protein CAISDNTGDGYTF.

V gene TRBV7-2 combines with J gene TRBJ1-2, with 9 bases matching TRBD1. J lost 2 bases, V lost 6 bases, and 10 bases had no gene match. The CDR3 runs 16 residues. From germline, CDR1 is SGHTA and CDR2 FQGNSA. The CDR3 DNA is TGTGCCAGCAGTCCGGGACAGGGAAGGATGAACTATGGCTACACCTTC. This sequence encodes CASSPGQGRMNYGYTF.

In its sample, this clone was seen a few times. V gene TRBV28 combines with J gene TRBJ1-2, with 8 bases fitting TRBD1. Germline CDR1 reads MDHEN; CDR2 reads SYDVKM. V dropped 4 bases and J dropped 2; count of bases not matched to a gene: 6. This CDR3 has 15 amino acids. The CDR3 reads CASSSDRGANYGYTF. The CDR3 region has the DNA TGTGCCAGCAGTTCCGACAGGGGCGCCAACTATGGCTACACCTTC.

This clone was picked up one time. The chain combines TRBV5-1 with TRBJ2-5; the D is unclear. The V end lost 3 bases, the J end lost 3 bases, and 9 bases lay between the germline ends. This CDR3 spans 13 amino acids. The germline CDR1 and CDR2 sequences are SGHRS and YFSETQ. This CDR3 reads CASSSTLKETQYF. CDR3 in DNA: TGCGCCAGCAGCTCGACACTTAAAGAGACCCAGTACTTC.